This T cell receptor (beta chain) was captured in a study of tissue T cells after allogeneic stem cell transplantation. General study findings and limits: Few T cell clones were shared across patients, but motif clusters showed tissue-specific shared signatures. Some tissue clones might be persisting host cells; their alloreactivity or antigen specificity was not determined.

Sequencing was performed with immunoSEQ multiplex PCR; in TCRdb, only in-frame clones are kept and a portion is missing. The sample includes fewer than 10,000 clones, approximately 50% seen only once; the top ten take around 7%. The CDR3 consists of 13 residues. Germline CDR1 SGHSN, CDR2 HYEKVE. V dropped 2 bases and J dropped 0 bases, with 5 bases sitting between them. Concerning this clone: Its target is unknown. The genes and germline here are from mouse. The read gets to within 1 residue of the CDR3 end, and the germline J gene fills in the rest.

Described time point: mouse harvest day 7 after allogeneic transplant. Each mouse received 10^7 T-cell-depleted marrow cells plus 10^6 splenic CD5+ T cells by tail vein. The chain joins TRBV12-1 to TRBJ2-4; possibly TRBD2 for D (5 bases). Sequencing used gut tissue. This TCR came from a female BALB/c mouse given C57BL/6 T cells with graft-versus-host disease after an allogeneic hematopoietic cell transplant. CDR3 in amino acids: CASSRTSQNTLYF. Partial CDR3 DNA: TGTGCCAGCTCTCGGACTAGTCAAAACACCTTGTAC.